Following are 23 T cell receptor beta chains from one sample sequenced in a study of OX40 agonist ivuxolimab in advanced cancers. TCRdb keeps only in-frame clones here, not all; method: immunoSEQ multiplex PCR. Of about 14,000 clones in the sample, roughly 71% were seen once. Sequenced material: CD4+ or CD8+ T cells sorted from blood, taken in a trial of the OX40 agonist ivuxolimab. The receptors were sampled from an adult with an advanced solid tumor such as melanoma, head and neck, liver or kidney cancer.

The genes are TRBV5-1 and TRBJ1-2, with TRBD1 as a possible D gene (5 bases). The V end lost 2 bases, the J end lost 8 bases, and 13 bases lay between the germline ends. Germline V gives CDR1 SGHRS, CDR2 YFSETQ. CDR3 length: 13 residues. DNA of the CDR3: TGCGCCAGCAGCTTAGACGACAGCGGGGGCTACACCTTC. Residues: CASSLDDSGGYTF. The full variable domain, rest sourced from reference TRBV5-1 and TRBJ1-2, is KAGVTQTPRYLIKTRGQQVTLSCSPISGHRSVSWYQQTPGQGLQFLFEYFSETQRNKGNFPGRFSGRQFSNSRSEMNVSTLELGDSALYLCASSLDDSGGYTFGSGTRLTVV.

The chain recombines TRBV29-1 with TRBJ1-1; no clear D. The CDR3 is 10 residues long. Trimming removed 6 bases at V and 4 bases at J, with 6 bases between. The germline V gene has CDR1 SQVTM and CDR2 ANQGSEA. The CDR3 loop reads CSVYGTEAFF. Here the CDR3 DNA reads TGCAGCGTCTATGGCACTGAAGCTTTCTTT.

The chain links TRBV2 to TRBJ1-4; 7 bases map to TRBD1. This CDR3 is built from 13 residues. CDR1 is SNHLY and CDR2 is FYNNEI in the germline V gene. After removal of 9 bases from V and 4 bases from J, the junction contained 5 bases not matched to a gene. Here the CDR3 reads CARQGQINEKLFF. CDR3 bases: TGTGCCAGACAGGGACAGATTAATGAAAAACTGTTTTTT.

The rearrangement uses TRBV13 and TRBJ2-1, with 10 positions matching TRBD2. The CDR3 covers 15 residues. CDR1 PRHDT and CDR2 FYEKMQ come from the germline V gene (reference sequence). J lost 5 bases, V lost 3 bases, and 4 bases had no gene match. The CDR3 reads CASSLGGLANNEQFF. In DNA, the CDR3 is TGTGCCAGCAGCTTGGGGGGACTAGCGAACAATGAGCAGTTCTTC.

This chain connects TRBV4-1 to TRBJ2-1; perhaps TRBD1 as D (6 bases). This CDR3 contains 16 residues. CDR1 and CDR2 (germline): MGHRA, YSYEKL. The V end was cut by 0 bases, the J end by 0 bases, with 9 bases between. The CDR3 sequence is CASSQDQGGSYNEQFF. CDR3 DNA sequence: TGCGCCAGCAGCCAAGACCAAGGGGGCTCCTACAATGAGCAGTTCTTC.

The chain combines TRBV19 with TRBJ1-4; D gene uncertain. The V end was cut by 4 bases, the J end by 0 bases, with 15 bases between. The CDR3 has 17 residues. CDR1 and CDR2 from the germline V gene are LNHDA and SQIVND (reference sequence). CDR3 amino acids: CASSTAWAEATNEKLFF. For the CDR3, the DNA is TGTGCCAGTAGTACCGCCTGGGCGGAAGCAACTAATGAAAAACTGTTTTTT. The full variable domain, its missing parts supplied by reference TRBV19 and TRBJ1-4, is DGGITQSPKYLFRKEGQNVTLSCEQNLNHDAMYWYRQDPGQGLRLIYYSQIVNDFQKGDIAEGYSVSREKKESFPLTVTSAQKNPTAFYLCASSTAWAEATNEKLFFGSGTQLSVL.

Here the CDR3 DNA reads TGTGCCAGCAGTTATGAAGGGCCCTTTAATGAAAAACTGTTTTTT. Translation gives CASSYEGPFNEKLFF. This chain joins TRBV6-5 and TRBJ1-4, with D hard to call. This CDR3 is 15 amino acids long. CDR1 and CDR2 (germline): MNHEY, SVGAGI. The ends were cut back, 3 bases at V and 4 bases at J, with 12 bases in the middle.

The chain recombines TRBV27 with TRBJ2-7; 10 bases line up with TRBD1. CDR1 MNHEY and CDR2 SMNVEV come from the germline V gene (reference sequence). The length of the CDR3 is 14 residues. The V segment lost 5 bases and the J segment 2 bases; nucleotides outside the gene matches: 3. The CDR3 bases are TGTGCCAGCAGTGCCGGGACAGGGGCCTACGAGCAGTACTTC. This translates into CASSAGTGAYEQYF.

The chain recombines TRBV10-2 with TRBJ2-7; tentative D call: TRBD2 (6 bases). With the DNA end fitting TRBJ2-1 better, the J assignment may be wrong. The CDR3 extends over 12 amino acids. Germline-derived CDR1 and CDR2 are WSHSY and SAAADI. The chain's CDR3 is CASRTTHNEQFF. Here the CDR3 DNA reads TGCGCCAGCCGGACTACCCACAATGAGCAGTTCTTC.

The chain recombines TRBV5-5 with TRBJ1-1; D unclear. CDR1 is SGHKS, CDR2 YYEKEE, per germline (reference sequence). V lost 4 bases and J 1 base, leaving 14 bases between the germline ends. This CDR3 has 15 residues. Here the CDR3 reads CASSPIGLANTEAFF. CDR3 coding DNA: TGTGCCAGCAGCCCCATCGGGCTCGCGAACACTGAAGCTTTCTTT.

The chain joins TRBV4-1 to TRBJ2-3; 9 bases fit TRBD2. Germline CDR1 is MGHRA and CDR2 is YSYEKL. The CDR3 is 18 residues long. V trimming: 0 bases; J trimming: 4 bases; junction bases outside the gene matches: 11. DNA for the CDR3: TGCGCCAGCAGCCAAGATCCTTATTCTAGCGGGGTAGCAGATACGCAGTATTTT. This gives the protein CASSQDPYSSGVADTQYF.

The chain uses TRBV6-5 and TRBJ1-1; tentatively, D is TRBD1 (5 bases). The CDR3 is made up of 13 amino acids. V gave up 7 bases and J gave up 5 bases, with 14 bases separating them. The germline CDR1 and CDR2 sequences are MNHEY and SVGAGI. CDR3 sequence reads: CASTSRGGTEAFF. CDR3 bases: TGTGCCAGCACCTCCCGGGGGGGGACTGAAGCTTTCTTT.

The CDR3: CASSLADQETQYF. The DNA for the CDR3 is TGTGCCAGCTCACTAGCGGACCAAGAGACCCAGTACTTC. J is TRBJ2-5 and V is TRBV18; maybe TRBD2 (6 bases). The V gene's germline CDR1 is KGHSH and CDR2 LQKENI. The germline V and J ends were trimmed by 4 bases and 0 bases, with 6 bases remaining between them. The CDR3 sequence is 13 residues long.

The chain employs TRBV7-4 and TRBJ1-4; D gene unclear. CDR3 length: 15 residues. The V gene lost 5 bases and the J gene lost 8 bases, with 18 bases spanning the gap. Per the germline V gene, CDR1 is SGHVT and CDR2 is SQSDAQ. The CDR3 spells CASSAPASRLEKLFF. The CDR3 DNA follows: TGTGCCAGCAGCGCCCCAGCATCACGCCTGGAAAAACTGTTTTTT.

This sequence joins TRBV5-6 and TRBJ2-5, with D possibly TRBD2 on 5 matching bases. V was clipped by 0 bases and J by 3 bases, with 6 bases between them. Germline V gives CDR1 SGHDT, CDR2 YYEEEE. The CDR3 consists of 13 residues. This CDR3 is CASSLAGKETQYF. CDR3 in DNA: TGTGCCAGCAGCTTGGCGGGAAAAGAGACCCAGTACTTC.

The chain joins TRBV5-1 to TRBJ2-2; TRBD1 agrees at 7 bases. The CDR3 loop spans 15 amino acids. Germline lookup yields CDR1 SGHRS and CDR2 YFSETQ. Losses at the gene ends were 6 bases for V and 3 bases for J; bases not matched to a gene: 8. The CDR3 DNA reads TGCGCCAGCACCACCCCCACAGGGGACACCGGGGAGCTGTTTTTT. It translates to CASTTPTGDTGELFF.

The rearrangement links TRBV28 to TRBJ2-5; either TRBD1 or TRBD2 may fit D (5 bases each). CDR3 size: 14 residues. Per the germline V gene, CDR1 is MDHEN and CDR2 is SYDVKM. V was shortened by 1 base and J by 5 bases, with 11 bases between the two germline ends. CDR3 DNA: TGTGCCAGCAGTTTATTTGGGACGGGGGAGACCCAGTACTTC. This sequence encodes CASSLFGTGETQYF.

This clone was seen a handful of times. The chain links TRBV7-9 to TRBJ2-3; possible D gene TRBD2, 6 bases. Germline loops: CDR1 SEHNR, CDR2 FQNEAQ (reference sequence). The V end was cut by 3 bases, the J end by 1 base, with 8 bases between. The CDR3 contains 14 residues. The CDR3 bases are TGTGCCAGCAGCTTCCCGGGAGGCACAGATACGCAGTATTTT. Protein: CASSFPGGTDTQYF.

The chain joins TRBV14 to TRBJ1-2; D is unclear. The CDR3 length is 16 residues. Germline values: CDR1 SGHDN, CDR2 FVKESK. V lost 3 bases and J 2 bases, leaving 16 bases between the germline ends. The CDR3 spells CASSQLPRNPNYGYTF. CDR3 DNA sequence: TGTGCCAGCAGCCAGTTACCCCGGAACCCAAACTATGGCTACACCTTC.

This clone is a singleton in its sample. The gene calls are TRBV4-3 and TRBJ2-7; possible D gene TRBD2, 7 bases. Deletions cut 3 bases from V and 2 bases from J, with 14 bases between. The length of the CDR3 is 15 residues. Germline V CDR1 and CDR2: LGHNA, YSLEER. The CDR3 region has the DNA TGCGCCAGCAGCCAGGGGGGAGGGGGACCCTACGAGCAGTACTTC. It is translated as CASSQGGGGPYEQYF.

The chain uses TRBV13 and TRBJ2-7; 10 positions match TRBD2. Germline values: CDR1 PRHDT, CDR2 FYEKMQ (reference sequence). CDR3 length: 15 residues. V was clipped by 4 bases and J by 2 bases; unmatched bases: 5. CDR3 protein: CASSSGLAAPYEQYF. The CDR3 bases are TGTGCCAGCAGCTCCGGACTAGCGGCGCCCTACGAGCAGTACTTC.

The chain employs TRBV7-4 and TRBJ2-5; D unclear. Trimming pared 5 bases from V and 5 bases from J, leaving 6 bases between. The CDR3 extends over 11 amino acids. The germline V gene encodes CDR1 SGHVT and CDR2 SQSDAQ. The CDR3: CASSLSETQYF. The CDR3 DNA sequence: TGTGCCAGCAGCCTGTCGGAGACCCAGTACTTC.

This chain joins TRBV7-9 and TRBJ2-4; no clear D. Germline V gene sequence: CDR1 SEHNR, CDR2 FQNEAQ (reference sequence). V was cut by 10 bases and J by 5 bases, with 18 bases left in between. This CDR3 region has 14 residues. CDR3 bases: TGTGCCACTCGACCCCCACAAAAGGAAAACATTCAGTACTTC. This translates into CATRPPQKENIQYF. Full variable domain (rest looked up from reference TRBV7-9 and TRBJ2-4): DTGVSQNPRHKITKRGQNVTFRCDPISEHNRLYWYRQTLGQGPEFLTYFQNEAQLEKSRLLSDRFSAERPKGSFSTLEIQRTEQGDSAMYLCATRPPQKENIQYFGAGTRLSVL.